The next 29 T cell receptor beta chains were all read from a single sample in a study of blood T cell repertoires in COVID-19. Clones were read by immunoSEQ multiplex PCR, and TCRdb kept only the in-frame ones, dropping some. Of about 150,000 clones in the sample, under 90% were seen once. The sequenced sample consisted of PBMCs or T cells enriched from blood (not recorded which). Receptors were obtained from a man between 45 and 60 years old who had recovered from COVID-19.

The chain recombines TRBV3-1 (or the pseudogene TRBV3-2) with TRBJ2-7; no clear D gene. Trimming removed 5 bases at V and 3 bases at J, with 5 bases between. CDR3 size: 11 residues. From germline, CDR1 is LGHDT and CDR2 YNNKEL (reference sequence). DNA for the CDR3: TGTGCCAGCAGCTTTCACTACGAGCAGTACTTC. Translated: CASSFHYEQYF.

The rearrangement uses TRBV4-2 and TRBJ1-1; TRBD1 matches at 9 bases. Germline assignment: CDR1 LGHNA and CDR2 YNFKEQ. The CDR3 runs to 14 residues. Trimming took 4 bases from V and 5 from J; bases not matched to a gene: 5. The CDR3 region has the DNA TGTGCCAGCAGCCTACCGGGGACAGGGACTGAAGCTTTCTTT. It translates to CASSLPGTGTEAFF.

V and J are TRBV4-3 and TRBJ2-1, with 11 nucleotides matching TRBD1. Germline CDR1 LGHNA, CDR2 YSLEER. V lost 3 bases, J lost 8 bases, and 6 bases stayed unmatched. The CDR3 loop spans 15 amino acids. Here the CDR3 DNA reads TGCGCCAGCAGCCACAAACCGGGACAGGGGGATGAGCAGTTCTTC. Translation: CASSHKPGQGDEQFF.

The genes are TRBV30 and TRBJ2-7; 9 bases line up with TRBD1. Germline V gene sequence: CDR1 GTSNPN, CDR2 SVGIG (reference sequence). V shed 4 bases and J 4 bases; nucleotides not matched to a gene: 5. This CDR3 comprises 13 residues. CDR3 sequence (DNA): TGTGCCTGGAATCGTGGGACAGGGTACGAGCAGTACTTC. It codes for CAWNRGTGYEQYF.

J is TRBJ2-7 and V is TRBV6-1; the D is unclear. CDR3 length: 13 residues. Germline loops: CDR1 MNHNS, CDR2 SASEGT. Trimming pared 2 bases from V and 2 bases from J, leaving 7 bases between. CDR3 coding DNA: TGTGCCAGCAGTGAAACGGGTCCCTACGAGCAGTACTTC. Amino acid sequence: CASSETGPYEQYF.

The chain recombines TRBV7-3 with TRBJ2-3; 8 bases map to TRBD1. This CDR3 spans 14 amino acids. Trimming removed 3 bases from V and 1 base from J; junction bases left unmatched: 0. The V gene's germline CDR1 is SGHTA and CDR2 FQGTGA. The CDR3 loop reads CASSLTGGTDTQYF. CDR3 in DNA: TGTGCCAGCAGCTTGACAGGGGGCACAGATACGCAGTATTTT.

In this sample, this clone turned up once. This chain connects TRBV5-4 to TRBJ2-5, with 10 bases lining up with TRBD2. This CDR3 has 14 residues. Germline V lookup: CDR1 SGHNT, CDR2 YYREEE (reference sequence). Trimming cost V 3 bases and J 4 bases; bases outside gene matches: 3. In DNA, the CDR3 is TGTGCCAGCAGCTCTAGCGGGGGAGGAGAGACCCAGTACTTC. This translates into CASSSSGGGETQYF.

Ten or more counts support this clone. The rearrangement uses TRBV6-5 and TRBJ2-7; D is perhaps TRBD1 (6 bases). Trimming cost V 8 bases and J 4 bases, with 9 bases left between them. Looked up from germline, CDR1 is MNHEY and CDR2 is SVGAGI. This CDR3 region has 11 residues. CDR3 coding DNA: TGTGCCAGCGGGACAACATACGAGCAGTACTTC. Protein: CASGTTYEQYF.

V is TRBV29-1 and J is TRBJ1-2; D is possibly TRBD1 (6 bases). The germline V gene encodes CDR1 SQVTM and CDR2 ANQGSEA. This CDR3 is built from 15 residues. The ends were cut back, 3 bases at V and 2 bases at J, with 16 bases in the middle. CDR3 bases: TGCAGCGTTGAGGAACTCCGGACAGCCAACTATGGCTACACCTTC. Translated, it gives CSVEELRTANYGYTF.

The chain employs TRBV7-9 and TRBJ2-3; 7 bases are a match to TRBD2. The CDR3 contains 16 residues. Germline V gene data show CDR1 as SEHNR and CDR2 as FQNEAQ (reference sequence). Germline trimming cut 1 base from V and 2 bases from J; bases unmatched to any gene: 6. The CDR3 nucleotides read TGTGCCAGCAGCTTAGTGGGGGGGAGGAACACAGATACGCAGTATTTT. It specifies CASSLVGGRNTDTQYF.

CDR3 residues: CASSPAVYGYTF. CDR3 sequence (DNA): TGTGCCAGCAGTCCTGCAGTCTATGGCTACACCTTC. The chain uses TRBV6-5 and TRBJ1-2, with D uncertain. Per germline, CDR1 MNHEY and CDR2 SVGAGI. Trimming left V 5 bases short and J 4 bases short, with 8 bases between. This CDR3 is built from 12 residues.

The chain uses TRBV6-5 and TRBJ2-3; 8 nucleotides align to TRBD2. The CDR3 runs 14 residues. J gave up 0 bases and V 6 bases, and 2 bases lay outside the gene matches. Germline CDR1 is MNHEY and CDR2 is SVGAGI. The CDR3 spells CASRSGGSTDTQYF. CDR3 nucleotide sequence: TGTGCCAGCAGAAGCGGGGGCAGCACAGATACGCAGTATTTT.

The chain is built from TRBV3-1 (or the pseudogene TRBV3-2) and TRBJ1-1, with 9 bases identical to TRBD1. Losses at the gene ends were 0 bases for V and 0 bases for J; bases not matched to a gene: 8. Per the germline V gene, CDR1 is LGHDT and CDR2 is YNNKEL (reference sequence). This CDR3 has 18 amino acids. This chain's CDR3 is CASSQETGGIGMNTEAFF. CDR3 nucleotide sequence: TGTGCCAGCAGCCAAGAGACAGGGGGAATCGGTATGAACACTGAAGCTTTCTTT.

The chain employs TRBV5-1 and TRBJ2-7; 9 nucleotides agree with TRBD1. The germline CDR1 and CDR2 sequences are SGHRS and YFSETQ. This CDR3 has 15 amino acids. Trimming removed 3 bases from V and 5 bases from J; junction bases left unmatched: 9. CDR3 in amino acids: CASSSTLQGAHEQYF. In DNA form, the CDR3 reads TGCGCCAGCAGCTCGACCCTACAGGGGGCTCACGAGCAGTACTTC.

V is TRBV6-2 or TRBV6-3 and J is TRBJ1-1, with D possibly TRBD1 on 5 matching bases. V was shortened by 8 bases and J by 6 bases, with 19 bases between the two germline ends. In germline, CDR1 is MNHEY, CDR2 SVGEGT. This CDR3 is built from 14 residues. The chain's CDR3 is CASGQPRGGSEAFF. As DNA, the CDR3 is TGTGCCAGCGGCCAACCAAGGGGAGGGTCTGAAGCTTTCTTT.

The chain joins TRBV5-5 to TRBJ2-2; the D gene is possibly TRBD1 (5 bases). The CDR3 extends over 15 amino acids. The germline V gene has CDR1 SGHKS and CDR2 YYEKEE (reference sequence). V was cut by 2 bases and J by 0 bases, with 8 bases left in between. CDR3 DNA sequence: TGTGCCAGCAGCTTAGACAGCGCGAACACCGGGGAGCTGTTTTTT. It encodes CASSLDSANTGELFF.

This chain uses TRBV7-8 with TRBJ2-7; a weak D match, TRBD1 (5 bases). V lost 1 base to trimming and J lost 0 bases, with 10 bases between them. Germline lookup yields CDR1 SGHVS and CDR2 FQNEAQ. CDR3 length equals 15 residues. The CDR3 protein is CASSLEGFSSYEQYF. The CDR3 nucleotides read TGTGCCAGCAGCTTAGAGGGGTTCAGCTCCTACGAGCAGTACTTC.

CDR3 bases: TGTGCCAGCGCGACGGGGGAACCCTCCTATGGCTACACCTTC. Protein product: CASATGEPSYGYTF. V is TRBV7-9 and J is TRBJ1-2, with TRBD1 as a possible D gene (5 bases). This CDR3 region has 14 residues. Trimming shortened V by 8 bases and J by 4 bases, and 17 bases separated the two germline ends. Germline V gene data show CDR1 as SEHNR and CDR2 as FQNEAQ (reference sequence).

V is TRBV9 and J is TRBJ2-3, with D perhaps TRBD2 (5 bases). The germline V gene encodes CDR1 SGDLS and CDR2 YYNGEE. Trimming removed 0 bases at V and 4 bases at J, with 6 bases between. This CDR3 spans 13 amino acids. The CDR3 reads CASSVEAADTQYF. CDR3 sequence (DNA): TGTGCCAGCAGCGTAGAAGCGGCAGATACGCAGTATTTT.

This rearrangement joins TRBV4-3 to TRBJ1-3; no definite D call. V was pared by 3 bases and J by 0 bases, with 18 bases between. The CDR3 extends over 18 amino acids. Germline values: CDR1 LGHNA, CDR2 YSLEER. The CDR3 loop is CASSQATVALHSGNTIYF. The DNA of the CDR3 is TGCGCCAGCAGCCAGGCCACAGTGGCTCTCCACTCTGGAAACACCATATATTTT.

V and J are TRBV5-1 and TRBJ1-4, with 10 bases identical to TRBD1. V lost 7 bases to trimming and J lost 7 bases; unmatched junction nucleotides: 7. The CDR3 length is 14 residues. Germline V CDR1 and CDR2: SGHRS, YFSETQ. The CDR3 protein is CASRTGQGFEKLFF. The CDR3 DNA sequence: TGCGCCAGCCGAACGGGACAGGGGTTTGAAAAACTGTTTTTT.

The genes are TRBV10-3 and TRBJ1-1; D is possibly TRBD1 (6 bases). With 4 bases removed from V and 1 base from J, the gap between germline ends came to 10 bases. Germline CDR1 reads ENHRY; CDR2 reads SYGVKD. The CDR3 covers 14 residues. DNA of the CDR3: TGTGCCATCAGTGCCTCGACAGGGAACACTGAAGCTTTCTTT. Its protein product is CAISASTGNTEAFF.

The chain has TRBV27 and TRBJ1-2; no definite D call. The CDR3 is 13 amino acids. V lost 8 bases and J 2 bases, leaving 12 bases between the germline ends. CDR1 is MNHEY and CDR2 is SMNVEV in the germline V gene (reference sequence). CDR3 amino acids: CASGQTINYGYTF. The DNA of the CDR3 is TGTGCCAGCGGGCAGACAATAAACTATGGCTACACCTTC.

This chain joins TRBV5-4 and TRBJ1-2; perhaps TRBD1 as D (6 bases). The CDR3 loop spans 17 amino acids. Germline-derived CDR1 and CDR2 are SGHNT and YYREEE (reference sequence). Deletions cut 3 bases from V and 3 bases from J, with 21 bases between. In nucleotides, the CDR3 is TGTGCCAGCAGCTCGCCCCCCCCAACAGGGCGCGACTATGGCTACACCTTC. It specifies CASSSPPPTGRDYGYTF. The whole variable domain, remainder taken from reference TRBV5-4 and TRBJ1-2, is ETGVTQSPTHLIKTRGQQVTLRCSSQSGHNTVSWYQQALGQGPQFIFQYYREEENGRGNFPPRFSGLQFPNYSSELNVNALELDDSALYLCASSSPPPTGRDYGYTFGSGTRLTVV.

In DNA form, the CDR3 reads TGCGCCAGCAGCGCCGGACAGGGGTGGGATGAGCAGTTCTTC. This codes for CASSAGQGWDEQFF. The genes are TRBV5-1 and TRBJ2-1, with 9 bases aligning to TRBD1. CDR1 and CDR2 (germline): SGHRS, YFSETQ. This CDR3 is built from 14 residues. The J segment lost 8 bases and the V segment lost 4 bases, leaving 7 bases of the junction unmatched.

The chain couples TRBV6-2 or TRBV6-3 to TRBJ1-1; D ambiguous. Trimming removed 4 bases at V and 8 bases at J, with 8 bases between. This CDR3 region has 11 residues. Germline values: CDR1 MNHEY, CDR2 SVGEGT. The CDR3 protein is CASSFPTEAFF. CDR3 DNA sequence: TGTGCCAGCAGTTTCCCGACAGAAGCTTTCTTT.

This clone has a handful of counts. The chain recombines TRBV6-2 or TRBV6-3 with TRBJ2-7, with a weak D call TRBD2 (7 bases). Germline V gene data show CDR1 as MNHEY and CDR2 as SVGEGT. The CDR3 sequence is 16 residues long. Deletions cut 1 base from V and 2 bases from J, with 15 bases between. The CDR3 DNA reads TGTGCCAGCAGTTACTTGTTGGGGGGGGCCACCTACGAGCAGTACTTC. Protein sequence: CASSYLLGGATYEQYF.

This rearrangement joins TRBV19 to TRBJ2-6; 12 bases align to TRBD2. This CDR3 has 17 amino acids. Looked up from germline, CDR1 is LNHDA and CDR2 is SQIVND (reference sequence). The trim removed 7 bases at V and 1 base at J, leaving 5 bases unmatched. CDR3 nucleotides: TGTGCCAGTACCCGGACTAGCGGGGCATCTGGGGCCAACGTCCTGACTTTC. This sequence encodes CASTRTSGASGANVLTF.

This clone showed up just a few times. V gene TRBV2 combines with J gene TRBJ1-6; D uncertain. Deletions cut 5 bases from V and 10 bases from J, with 12 bases between. CDR3 length equals 13 residues. The V gene's germline CDR1 is SNHLY and CDR2 FYNNEI. The CDR3 loop is CASSPGGGSPLHF. CDR3 DNA sequence: TGTGCCAGCAGTCCGGGTGGCGGGTCACCCCTCCACTTT.